Below, 14 T cell receptor beta chains from the same sample are listed, as sequenced in a study of shared clonotypes between healthy human individuals. Sequenced by immunoSEQ multiplex PCR; TCRdb stores in-frame clones only, minus some. This sample has over 700,000 clones, with just under 75% found just once. The sequencing input was memory CD4+ T cells sorted from blood. Subset specified: CD45RA-negative fraction. These TCRs come from a young woman in good health.

The genes are TRBV11-2 and TRBJ1-3, with D perhaps TRBD1 (5 bases). Germline V gene data show CDR1 as SGHAT and CDR2 as FQNNGV. The CDR3 is 16 residues long. The V end lost 3 bases, the J end lost 2 bases, and 14 bases lay between the germline ends. CDR3: CASSFSGWGAGNTIYF. The CDR3 DNA is TGTGCCAGCAGCTTTTCAGGCTGGGGGGCTGGAAACACCATATATTTT.

Concerning this clone: Other DNA sequences of this sample code for an identical CDR3. V is TRBV11-2 and J is TRBJ2-5, with 12 nucleotides matching TRBD2. Germline CDR1 reads SGHAT; CDR2 reads FQNNGV. The CDR3 runs 14 residues. V gave up 5 bases and J gave up 4 bases; unmatched junction bases: 2. The CDR3, as DNA: TGTGCCAGCAGCCCTAGCGGGAGGGGAGAGACCCAGTACTTC. The encoded protein is CASSPSGRGETQYF.

In its sample, this clone was seen a few times. This specimen includes other DNA sequences encoding the same CDR3. The chain combines TRBV20-1 with TRBJ2-7; D not certain. V shed 3 bases and J shed 1 base, with 4 bases lying between them. CDR1 is DFQATT and CDR2 is SNEGSKA in the germline V gene (reference sequence). The CDR3 has 11 residues. The CDR3 here is CSARTSYEQYF. The CDR3 DNA is TGCAGTGCTAGGACGTCCTACGAGCAGTACTTC.

V gene TRBV30 combines with J gene TRBJ2-1, with TRBD2 identical over 10 bases. CDR3 length equals 14 residues. Germline V CDR1 and CDR2: GTSNPN, SVGIG (reference sequence). V trimming: 2 bases; J trimming: 2 bases; junction bases outside the gene matches: 0. CDR3 bases: TGTGCCTGGAGTACTAGCGGGACCTACAATGAGCAGTTCTTC. Protein product: CAWSTSGTYNEQFF.

J is TRBJ2-7 and V is TRBV7-8; D not resolved. CDR1 SGHVS and CDR2 FQNEAQ come from the germline V gene. V lost 0 bases to trimming and J lost 1 base, with 13 bases between them. The CDR3 has 16 amino acids. CDR3 DNA sequence: TGTGCCAGCAGCTTAGCGAGGCGGCTAGGGTCCTACGAGCAGTACTTC. Translated, it gives CASSLARRLGSYEQYF.

The rearrangement joins TRBV7-8 to TRBJ1-1; D gene uncertain. Trimming cost V 5 bases and J 4 bases, with 14 bases left between them. This CDR3 is built from 14 residues. CDR1 SGHVS and CDR2 FQNEAQ come from the germline V gene. CDR3 region: CASSPTRFSTEAFF. The CDR3 region has the DNA TGTGCCAGCAGCCCCACGAGGTTCAGCACTGAAGCTTTCTTT.

Only one count was recorded for this clone. V gene TRBV25-1 combines with J gene TRBJ2-5; a possible D gene is TRBD1 (6 bases). This CDR3 is 16 amino acids long. V lost 3 bases to trimming and J lost 2 bases, with 16 bases between them. Germline V gives CDR1 MGHDK, CDR2 SYGVNS. As DNA, the CDR3 is TGTGCCAGCAGTGATATGAACAAAGGACAGCAAGAGACCCAGTACTTC. It is translated as CASSDMNKGQQETQYF. The variable domain in full, with the rest retrieved from reference TRBV25-1 and TRBJ2-5, is EADIYQTPRYLVIGTGKKITLECSQTMGHDKMYWYQQDPGMELHLIHYSYGVNSTEKGDLSSESTVSRIRTEHFPLTLESARPSHTSQYLCASSDMNKGQQETQYFGPGTRLLVL.

This chain joins TRBV10-1 and TRBJ2-1, with D maybe TRBD1 (5 bases). V was trimmed by 6 bases and J by 7 bases, leaving 19 bases between them. CDR3 length: 15 residues. Germline V lookup: CDR1 WNHNN, CDR2 SYGVQD (reference sequence). CDR3 coding DNA: TGCGCCAGCAGAGCTACCTACCAGGGTAGGAATGAGCAGTTCTTC. Its protein product is CASRATYQGRNEQFF.

The V gene is TRBV5-4, the J gene TRBJ1-2; the D is unclear. The V end lost 5 bases, the J end lost 4 bases, and 15 bases lay between the germline ends. Germline V gives CDR1 SGHNT, CDR2 YYREEE (reference sequence). The CDR3 covers 14 residues. The CDR3 DNA reads as TGTGCCAGCAGGGGAAGAGGAAAGACCTATGGCTACACCTTC. Encoded protein: CASRGRGKTYGYTF.

This clone turned up a few times. The chain employs TRBV5-4 and TRBJ2-1, with 13 bases that match TRBD2. The germline V gene has CDR1 SGHNT and CDR2 YYREEE (reference sequence). V shed 4 bases and J 3 bases; nucleotides not matched to a gene: 4. This CDR3 spans 16 amino acids. CDR3 region: CASSRLAGGVYNEQFF. The CDR3, as DNA: TGTGCCAGCAGCAGACTAGCGGGAGGAGTCTACAATGAGCAGTTCTTC.

The chain couples TRBV2 to TRBJ2-2, with a weak D call TRBD1 (5 bases). This CDR3 region has 14 residues. CDR1 and CDR2 from the germline V gene are SNHLY and FYNNEI. Trimming cost V 9 bases and J 8 bases, with 19 bases left between them. The CDR3 DNA is TGTGCCAGTGACAGTAACGTACCGTCTGGGGAGCTGTTTTTT. Its protein product is CASDSNVPSGELFF.

The chain recombines TRBV2 with TRBJ2-7; D gene ambiguous. CDR1 is SNHLY, CDR2 FYNNEI, per germline. The CDR3 loop spans 13 amino acids. Trimming took off 2 bases at V and 7 bases at J, with 12 bases between the two ends. The CDR3 region has the DNA TGTGCCAGCAGTGAATCAGAATTGAGGGAGCAGTACTTC. Its protein is CASSESELREQYF.

The chain carries TRBV18 and TRBJ2-7; no definite D call. Trimming stripped 2 bases from V and 2 bases from J, with 10 bases between. The CDR3 extends over 14 amino acids. From germline, CDR1 is KGHSH and CDR2 LQKENI. The CDR3: CASSPRSHPYEQYF. The CDR3 DNA sequence: TGTGCCAGCTCACCAAGGTCACACCCCTACGAGCAGTACTTC.

The chain uses TRBV7-8 and TRBJ2-2, with 7 positions matching TRBD1. This CDR3 is 16 amino acids long. CDR1 SGHVS and CDR2 FQNEAQ come from the germline V gene. V was pared by 1 base and J by 7 bases, with 9 bases of the junction left unmatched. The CDR3 protein is CASSLEGQLRGGELFF. Here the CDR3 DNA reads TGTGCCAGCAGCTTAGAGGGACAGTTGAGGGGCGGGGAGCTGTTTTTT.